Listed below are T cell receptor beta chains from one sample, sequenced in a study of cytomegalovirus exposure and HLA in healthy donors. TCRdb's copy holds only in-frame clones and misses some; the assay was immunoSEQ multiplex PCR. The table shows tens of thousands of clones, with around 94% occurring only once. Sequencing was carried out using PBMCs. The receptor source for this set is a woman in her late teens or twenties in good health and CMV-seropositive. CDR3s include the opening cysteine and the closing phenylalanine or tryptophan. Fields, in order: J gene, V gene, CDR3 protein.

TRBJ2-7	TRBV29-1	CSVEEGLTGDYEQYF
TRBJ2-1	TRBV6-5	CASTSGHNEQFF
TRBJ2-3	TRBV9	CASSVVPISPTGTDTQYF
TRBJ1-1	TRBV2	CASSVLTGDTEAFF
TRBJ2-7	TRBV18	CASSPGLLSYEQYF
TRBJ2-2	TRBV7-2	CASSSSGGVGTGELFF
TRBJ1-3	TRBV18	CASSPLRNAGVLSGNTIYF
TRBJ2-1	TRBV7-8	CASSLVFYRAGVGNNEQFF
TRBJ2-2	TRBV15	CATSRGPGQDNTGELFF
TRBJ2-1	TRBV14	CASSPPSYLAGGNEQFF
TRBJ1-6	TRBV19	CASSMSADSYNSPLHF
TRBJ2-7	TRBV2	CASKEQELHEQYF
TRBJ2-5	TRBV15	CATSGGTSGDLQETQYF
TRBJ2-3	TRBV7-9	CASSLAREVEDTQYF
TRBJ1-4	TRBV5-1	CASSPTRDPPNEKLFF
TRBJ2-7	TRBV6-1	CASSPRIYEQYF
TRBJ2-5	TRBV7-9	CASSLNSLQETQYF
TRBJ2-1	TRBV5-1	CASSPEAGYGNEQFF
TRBJ2-3	TRBV10-2	CASSETGGFTDTQYF